The clone carrying this TCR beta chain was recorded only once. The entry originates in a study of OX40 agonist ivuxolimab in advanced cancers. Repertoires were generated with immunoSEQ multiplex PCR, while TCRdb's copy carries only in-frame clones and drops some. There are 80,000 to 100,000 clones in the sample; about nine tenths occur only once, and 0.8% to 0.9% lies in the top ten. The CDR3 consists of 14 residues. The germline V gene has CDR1 SGHTA and CDR2 FQGNSA. V dropped 4 bases and J dropped 3; count of bases not matched to a gene: 3. This specimen was CD4+ or CD8+ T cells sorted from blood, taken in a trial of the OX40 agonist ivuxolimab. The chain links TRBV7-2 to TRBJ1-5; TRBD1 aligns across 7 bases. This clonotype was sampled from an adult with an advanced solid tumor such as melanoma, head and neck, liver or kidney cancer. The CDR3 protein is CASSYTGVNQPQHF. The CDR3 coding sequence is TGTGCCAGCAGCTATACAGGGGTCAATCAGCCCCAGCATTTT. The variable domain in full, completed from reference TRBV7-2 and TRBJ1-5, reads GAGVSQSPSNKVTEKGKDVELRCDPISGHTALYWYRQSLGQGLEFLIYFQGNSAPDKSGLPSDRFSAERTGGSVSTLTIQRTQQEDSAVYLCASSYTGVNQPQHFGDGTRLSIL.